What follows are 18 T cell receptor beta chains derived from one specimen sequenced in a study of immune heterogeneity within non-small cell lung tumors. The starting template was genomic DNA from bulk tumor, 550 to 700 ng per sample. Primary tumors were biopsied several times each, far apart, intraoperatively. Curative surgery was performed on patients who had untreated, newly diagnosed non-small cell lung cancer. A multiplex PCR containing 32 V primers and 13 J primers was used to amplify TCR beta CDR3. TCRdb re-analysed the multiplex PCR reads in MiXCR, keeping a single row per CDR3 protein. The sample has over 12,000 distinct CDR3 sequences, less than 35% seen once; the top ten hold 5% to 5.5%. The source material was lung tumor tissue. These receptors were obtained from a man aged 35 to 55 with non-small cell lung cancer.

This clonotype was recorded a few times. The CDR3: CAISARDRASYEQYF. The CDR3 DNA is TGTGCCATCAGTGCTCGGGACAGGGCCTCCTACGAGCAGTACTTC. The rearrangement joins TRBV10-3 to TRBJ2-7, with 9 nucleotides matching TRBD1. CDR3 size: 15 residues. The ends lost 4 bases at V and 0 bases at J; junction bases unmatched: 4. CDR1 ENHRY and CDR2 SYGVKD come from the germline V gene.

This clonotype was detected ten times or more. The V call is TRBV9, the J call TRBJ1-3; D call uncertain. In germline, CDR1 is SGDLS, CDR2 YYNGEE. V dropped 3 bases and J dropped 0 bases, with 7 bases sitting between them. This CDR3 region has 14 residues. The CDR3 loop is CASSGAHSGNTIYF. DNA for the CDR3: TGTGCCAGCAGCGGGGCCCACTCTGGAAACACCATATATTTT.

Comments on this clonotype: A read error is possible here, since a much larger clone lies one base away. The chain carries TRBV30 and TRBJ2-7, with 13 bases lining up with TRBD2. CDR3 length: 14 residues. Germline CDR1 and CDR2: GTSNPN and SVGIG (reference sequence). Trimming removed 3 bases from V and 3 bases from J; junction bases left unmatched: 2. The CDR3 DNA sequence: TGTGCCTGGAGGACTAGCGGGAGGTGCTACGAGCAGTACTTC. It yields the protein CAWRTSGRCYEQYF.

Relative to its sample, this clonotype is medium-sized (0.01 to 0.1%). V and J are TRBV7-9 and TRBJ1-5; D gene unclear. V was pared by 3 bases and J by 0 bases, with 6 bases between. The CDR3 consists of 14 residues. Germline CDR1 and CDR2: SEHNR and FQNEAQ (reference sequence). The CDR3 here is CASSFSPSNQPQHF. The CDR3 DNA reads TGTGCCAGCAGCTTCTCGCCTAGCAATCAGCCCCAGCATTTT.

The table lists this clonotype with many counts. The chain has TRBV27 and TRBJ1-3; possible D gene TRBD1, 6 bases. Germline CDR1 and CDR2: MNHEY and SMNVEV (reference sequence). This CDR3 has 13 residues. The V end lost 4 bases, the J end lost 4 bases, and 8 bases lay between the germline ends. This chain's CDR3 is CASSSQGGNTIYF. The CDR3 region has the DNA TGTGCCAGCAGTTCCCAGGGGGGAAACACCATATATTTT.

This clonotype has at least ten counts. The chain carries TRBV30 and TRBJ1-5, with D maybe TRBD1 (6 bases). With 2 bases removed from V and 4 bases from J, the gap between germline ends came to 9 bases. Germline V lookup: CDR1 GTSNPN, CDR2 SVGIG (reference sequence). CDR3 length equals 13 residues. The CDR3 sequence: CAWSPTGNQPQHF. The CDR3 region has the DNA TGTGCCTGGAGTCCCACAGGGAATCAGCCCCAGCATTTT.

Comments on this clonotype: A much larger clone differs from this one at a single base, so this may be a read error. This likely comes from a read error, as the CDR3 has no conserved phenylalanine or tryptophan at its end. CDR3 nucleotides: TGTGCCAGCAGTCGCAGATCGGGACAGGGGGTTGGTGGCTACACCCTC. Its protein product is CASSRRSGQGVGGYTL. The chain couples TRBV6-2 or TRBV6-3 to TRBJ1-2; 11 nucleotides line up with TRBD1. The J segment lost 7 bases and the V segment lost 5 bases, leaving 12 bases of the junction unmatched. CDR1 MNHEY and CDR2 SVGEGT come from the germline V gene. This CDR3 spans 16 amino acids.

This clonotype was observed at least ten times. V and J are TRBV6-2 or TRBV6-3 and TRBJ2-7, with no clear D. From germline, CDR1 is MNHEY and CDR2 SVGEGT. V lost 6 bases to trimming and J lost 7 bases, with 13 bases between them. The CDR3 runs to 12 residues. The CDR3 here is CASSLSGREQYF. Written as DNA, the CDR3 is TGTGCCAGCAGCCTCTCCGGTCGGGAGCAGTACTTC.

Here the CDR3 reads CASSPGDNEQYF. The DNA of the CDR3 is TGTGCCAGCAGCCCGGGGGACAACGAGCAGTACTTC. J is TRBJ2-7 and V is TRBV5-4; the D call may be TRBD1 or TRBD2 (6 bases each). The CDR3 has 12 amino acids. V lost 4 bases, J lost 5 bases, and 10 bases lay in between. Germline loops: CDR1 SGHNT, CDR2 YYREEE (reference sequence).

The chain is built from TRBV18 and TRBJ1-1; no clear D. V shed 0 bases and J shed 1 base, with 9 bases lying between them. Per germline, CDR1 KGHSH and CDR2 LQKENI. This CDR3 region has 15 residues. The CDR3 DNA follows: TGTGCCAGCTCACCACCCTTCACGGGGAACACTGAAGCTTTCTTT. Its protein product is CASSPPFTGNTEAFF.

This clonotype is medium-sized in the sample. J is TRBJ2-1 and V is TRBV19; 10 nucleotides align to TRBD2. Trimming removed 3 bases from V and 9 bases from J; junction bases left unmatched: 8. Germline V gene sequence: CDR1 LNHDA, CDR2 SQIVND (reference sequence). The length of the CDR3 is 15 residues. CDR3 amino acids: CASSMVGAGGGEQFF. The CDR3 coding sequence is TGTGCCAGTAGTATGGTTGGAGCGGGAGGGGGTGAGCAGTTCTTC.

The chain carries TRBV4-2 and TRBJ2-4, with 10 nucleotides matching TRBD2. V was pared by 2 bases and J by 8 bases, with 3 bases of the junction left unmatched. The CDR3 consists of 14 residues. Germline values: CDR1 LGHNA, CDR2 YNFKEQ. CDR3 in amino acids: CASSQTSGDDIQYF. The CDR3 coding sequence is TGTGCCAGCAGCCAAACTAGCGGGGACGACATTCAGTACTTC.

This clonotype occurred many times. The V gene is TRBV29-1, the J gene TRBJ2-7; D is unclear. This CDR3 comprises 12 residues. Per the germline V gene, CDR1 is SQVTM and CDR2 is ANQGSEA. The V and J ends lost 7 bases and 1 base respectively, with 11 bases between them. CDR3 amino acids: CSAQRTSYEQYF. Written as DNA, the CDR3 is TGCAGCGCCCAAAGGACGTCCTACGAGCAGTACTTC.

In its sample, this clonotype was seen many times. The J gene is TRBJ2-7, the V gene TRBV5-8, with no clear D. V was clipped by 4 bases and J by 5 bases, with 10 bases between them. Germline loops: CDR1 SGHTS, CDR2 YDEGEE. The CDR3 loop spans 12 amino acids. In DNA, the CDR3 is TGTGCCAGCAGCCCGACCGTCCACGAGCAGTACTTC. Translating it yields CASSPTVHEQYF. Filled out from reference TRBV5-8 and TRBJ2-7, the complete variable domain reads EAGVTQSPTHLIKTRGQQATLRCSPISGHTSVYWYQQALGLGLQFLLWYDEGEERNRGNFPPRFSGRQFPNYSSELNVNALELEDSALYLCASSPTVHEQYFGPGTRLTVT.

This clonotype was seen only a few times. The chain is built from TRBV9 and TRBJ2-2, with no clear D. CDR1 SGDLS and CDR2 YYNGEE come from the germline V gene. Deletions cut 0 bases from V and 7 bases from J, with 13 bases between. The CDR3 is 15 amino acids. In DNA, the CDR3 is TGTGCCAGCAGCGTAGGCACCGATCCGAACGGGGAGCTGTTTTTT. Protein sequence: CASSVGTDPNGELFF.

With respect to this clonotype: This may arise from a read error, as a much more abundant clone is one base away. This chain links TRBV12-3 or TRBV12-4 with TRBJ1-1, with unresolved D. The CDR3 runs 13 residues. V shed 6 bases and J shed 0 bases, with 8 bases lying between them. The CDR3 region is CASSAPLNTEAFF. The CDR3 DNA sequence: TGTGCCAGCAGCGCCCCTTTGAACACTGAAGCTTTCTTT.

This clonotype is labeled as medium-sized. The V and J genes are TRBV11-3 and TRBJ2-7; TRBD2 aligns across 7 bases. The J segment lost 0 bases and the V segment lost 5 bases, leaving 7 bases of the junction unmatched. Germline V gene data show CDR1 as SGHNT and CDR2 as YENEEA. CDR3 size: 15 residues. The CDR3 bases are TGTGCCAGCAGCACCACTGGGACTATCTCCTACGAGCAGTACTTC. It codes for CASSTTGTISYEQYF.

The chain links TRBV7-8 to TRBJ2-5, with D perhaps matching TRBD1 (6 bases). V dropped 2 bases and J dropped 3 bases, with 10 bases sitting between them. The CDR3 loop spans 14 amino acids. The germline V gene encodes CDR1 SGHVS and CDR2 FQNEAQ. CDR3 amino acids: CASSLRPGEETQYF. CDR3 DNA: TGTGCCAGCAGCTTACGGCCAGGGGAAGAGACCCAGTACTTC.